The 23 T cell receptor beta chains below were found in one sample sequenced in a study of T cell responses to AZD1222 COVID-19 vaccine. TCRdb's copy holds only in-frame clones and misses some; the assay was immunoSEQ multiplex PCR. The table lists more than 55,000 clones, 70% to 80% of them singletons, with less than 4% in the top ten. The input for sequencing was peripheral blood, taken 28 days after the second AZD1222 dose. Every receptor here comes from an adult who received the AZD1222 COVID-19 vaccine.

The chain has TRBV5-6 and TRBJ2-7; 9 nucleotides line up with TRBD2. The V gene end was trimmed by 0 bases and the J gene end by 6 bases; junction bases not matched to a gene: 7. Germline V lookup: CDR1 SGHDT, CDR2 YYEEEE. CDR3 length equals 15 residues. Written as DNA, the CDR3 is TGTGCCAGCAGCTTGGAGCTAGCGGGGATGGGCGAGCAGTACTTC. This encodes CASSLELAGMGEQYF.

The chain recombines TRBV7-3 with TRBJ1-2; 12 nucleotides line up with TRBD1. There are 15 residues in the CDR3. Germline CDR1 is SGHTA and CDR2 is FQGTGA. The V and J ends lost 5 bases and 3 bases, in that order; junction bases with no gene match: 4. The CDR3 DNA reads TGTGCCAGCAGCCCCGGGACAGGGGGCGACTATGGCTACACCTTC. It yields the protein CASSPGTGGDYGYTF.

This clone came up once. The chain recombines TRBV6-1 with TRBJ1-5; D may be TRBD1 (6 bases). V lost 7 bases and J lost 5, with 15 bases in between. The CDR3 has 14 residues. CDR1 is MNHNS and CDR2 is SASEGT in the germline V gene. This chain's CDR3 is CASTEQGTDQPQHF. DNA of the CDR3: TGTGCCAGCACAGAACAGGGTACGGATCAGCCCCAGCATTTT.

V usage is TRBV12-3 or TRBV12-4 and J usage is TRBJ1-4; D gene uncertain. The CDR3 contains 12 residues. Trimming pared 1 base from V and 7 bases from J, leaving 4 bases between. This CDR3 reads CASSLGVEKLFF. DNA for the CDR3: TGTGCCAGCAGTTTAGGTGTTGAAAAACTGTTTTTT.

The chain has TRBV6-1 and TRBJ2-5; TRBD2 is a possible D gene (7 bases). V was trimmed by 1 base and J by 12 bases, leaving 12 bases between them. The CDR3 sequence is 12 residues long. Germline loops: CDR1 MNHNS, CDR2 SASEGT. The CDR3 loop is CASSEGGGEEYF. Written as DNA, the CDR3 is TGTGCCAGCAGTGAAGGAGGGGGGGAGGAGTACTTC.

A remark on this clone: The sample holds other DNA sequences that translate to the same CDR3. The genes are TRBV27 and TRBJ1-3; possibly TRBD1 for D (6 bases). Germline CDR1 and CDR2: MNHEY and SMNVEV (reference sequence). V lost 4 bases, J lost 4 bases, and 8 bases lay in between. The CDR3 contains 13 residues. CDR3 amino acids: CASSSGQGNTIYF. As DNA, the CDR3 is TGTGCCAGCAGTTCGGGACAAGGAAACACCATATATTTT.

This rearrangement joins TRBV10-3 to TRBJ2-7; D is perhaps TRBD1 (8 bases). Trimming took off 10 bases at V and 2 bases at J, with 12 bases between the two ends. This CDR3 has 12 residues. Germline V lookup: CDR1 ENHRY, CDR2 SYGVKD. Here the CDR3 DNA reads TGTGCCACAGCGGGACAGGCCTACGAGCAGTACTTC. Translated: CATAGQAYEQYF.

This clone was counted once. The chain is built from TRBV7-6 and TRBJ2-1, with 8 bases fitting TRBD1. Germline CDR1 SGHVS, CDR2 FNYEAQ. V lost 5 bases to trimming and J lost 3 bases; unmatched junction nucleotides: 6. The CDR3 runs 15 residues. CDR3 in DNA: TGTGCCAGCAGCCCCGGACAGGGACACTACAATGAGCAGTTCTTC. Translating gives CASSPGQGHYNEQFF.

This chain uses TRBV24-1 with TRBJ2-3; 8 nucleotides line up with TRBD1. Germline V gene data show CDR1 as KGHDR and CDR2 as SFDVKD. V lost 8 bases and J lost 5; bases outside the gene matches: 11. The CDR3 consists of 15 residues. CDR3 bases: TGTGCCACCAAGCCAGGACAGGGTCCGGGAGATACGCAGTATTTT. Protein product: CATKPGQGPGDTQYF.

V is TRBV5-8 and J is TRBJ1-1; TRBD1 matches at 10 bases. CDR3 length equals 16 residues. The V gene end was trimmed by 2 bases and the J gene end by 0 bases; junction bases not matched to a gene: 4. Germline V gene sequence: CDR1 SGHTS, CDR2 YDEGEE. The CDR3 sequence is CASSFGQGVMNTEAFF. CDR3 nucleotide sequence: TGTGCCAGCAGCTTCGGACAGGGGGTGATGAACACTGAAGCTTTCTTT.

The CDR3 nucleotides read TGTGCCAGCAGCTTGAACGGCGGGGGCACAGATACGCAGTATTTT. This encodes CASSLNGGGTDTQYF. This chain joins TRBV7-2 and TRBJ2-3; possible D gene TRBD2, 6 bases. Deletions cut 3 bases from V and 1 base from J, with 11 bases between. The V gene's germline CDR1 is SGHTA and CDR2 FQGNSA. The CDR3 covers 15 residues.

CDR3 protein: CASSPQGGDQPQHF. CDR3 in DNA: TGTGCCAGCAGTCCACAGGGTGGCGATCAGCCCCAGCATTTT. The rearrangement joins TRBV2 to TRBJ1-5; tentative D call: TRBD1 (6 bases). Trimming cost V 5 bases and J 5 bases, with 13 bases left between them. Germline values: CDR1 SNHLY, CDR2 FYNNEI. This CDR3 is built from 14 residues.

This chain uses TRBV14 with TRBJ1-5; TRBD1 matches at 8 bases. The J segment lost 1 base and the V segment lost 4 bases, leaving 12 bases of the junction unmatched. The CDR3 length is 18 residues. Germline assignment: CDR1 SGHDN and CDR2 FVKESK. CDR3 sequence: CASSPYYSRGRSNQPQHF. Written as DNA, the CDR3 is TGTGCCAGCAGCCCCTATTACTCCAGGGGGCGCAGCAATCAGCCCCAGCATTTT.

This clone was detected only once. The chain uses TRBV4-2 and TRBJ1-1, with D unresolved. CDR3 length: 14 residues. V shed 1 base and J shed 4 bases, with 10 bases lying between them. Germline V gene data show CDR1 as LGHNA and CDR2 as YNFKEQ. The CDR3 region is CASSQVGGSTEAFF. CDR3 bases: TGTGCCAGCAGCCAAGTCGGAGGGAGCACTGAAGCTTTCTTT.

The rearrangement uses TRBV28 and TRBJ1-2; 7 bases map to TRBD1. The CDR3 runs to 14 residues. V trimming: 5 bases; J trimming: 4 bases; junction bases outside the gene matches: 7. Germline V gene lookup returns CDR1 MDHEN and CDR2 SYDVKM. Here the CDR3 reads CASSPTTGFYGYTF. CDR3 coding DNA: TGTGCCAGCAGTCCGACGACAGGGTTCTATGGCTACACCTTC.

J is TRBJ1-4 and V is TRBV10-3; D is perhaps TRBD1 (5 bases). This CDR3 is built from 17 residues. V gave up 6 bases and J gave up 0 bases, with 17 bases separating them. Germline CDR1 ENHRY, CDR2 SYGVKD. CDR3 coding DNA: TGTGCCATCAGGGAGGGAGCGGGGGATGCAACTAATGAAAAACTGTTTTTT. Residues: CAIREGAGDATNEKLFF.

The V and J genes are TRBV19 and TRBJ2-1; perhaps D is TRBD1 or TRBD2 (6 bases each). V lost 0 bases to trimming and J lost 4 bases, with 16 bases between them. Germline loops: CDR1 LNHDA, CDR2 SQIVND (reference sequence). The length of the CDR3 is 17 residues. CDR3 DNA sequence: TGTGCCAGTAGTATAGATCTCTTGGGGGGCGCGTACAATGAGCAGTTCTTC. This translates into CASSIDLLGGAYNEQFF. Supplemented by reference TRBV19 and TRBJ2-1, the full variable domain reads DGGITQSPKYLFRKEGQNVTLSCEQNLNHDAMYWYRQDPGQGLRLIYYSQIVNDFQKGDIAEGYSVSREKKESFPLTVTSAQKNPTAFYLCASSIDLLGGAYNEQFFGPGTRLTVL.

The chain uses TRBV5-4 and TRBJ2-3; TRBD1 might be the D (5 bases). Between the trimmed V and J ends, which lost 0 bases and 2 bases, there was a span of 7 bases. This CDR3 spans 14 amino acids. The germline gives CDR1 SGHNT, CDR2 YYREEE (reference sequence). The CDR3: CASSLGQNTDTQYF. DNA of the CDR3: TGTGCCAGCAGCTTGGGACAGAACACAGATACGCAGTATTTT.

The chain couples TRBV19 to TRBJ1-5; a possible D gene is TRBD1 (6 bases). Between the trimmed V and J ends, which lost 4 bases and 6 bases, there was a span of 28 bases. Germline CDR1 is LNHDA and CDR2 is SQIVND (reference sequence). The CDR3 consists of 19 residues. CDR3 sequence: CASSKGPRAGQITGQPQHF. The CDR3 DNA follows: TGTGCCAGTAGTAAGGGGCCCCGGGCCGGACAGATAACCGGTCAGCCCCAGCATTTT.

This clone has more than one count but fewer than ten. The V call is TRBV6-2 or TRBV6-3, the J call TRBJ2-1; D possibly corresponds to TRBD2 (5 bases). This CDR3 is 15 amino acids long. The germline CDR1 and CDR2 sequences are MNHEY and SVGEGT. V was pared by 4 bases and J by 8 bases, with 18 bases between. Here the CDR3 DNA reads TGTGCCAGCAGTTGGTCTGTAGGGAGTGTAGATGAGCAGTTCTTC. Its translation is CASSWSVGSVDEQFF.

This chain joins TRBV2 and TRBJ1-1; TRBD1 might be the D (6 bases). Trimming pared 0 bases from V and 3 bases from J, leaving 17 bases between. Germline CDR1 reads SNHLY; CDR2 reads FYNNEI. This CDR3 has 17 residues. This chain's CDR3 is CASSEARGGLWYTEAFF. CDR3 sequence (DNA): TGTGCCAGCAGTGAAGCCAGGGGAGGCCTTTGGTACACTGAAGCTTTCTTT. The complete variable domain, with remaining parts taken from reference TRBV2 and TRBJ1-1, reads EPEVTQTPSHQVTQMGQEVILRCVPISNHLYFYWYRQILGQKVEFLVSFYNNEISEKSEIFDDQFSVERPDGSNFTLKIRSTKLEDSAMYFCASSEARGGLWYTEAFFGQGTRLTVV.

This clone occurred once. V is TRBV18 and J is TRBJ1-5; D is ambiguous. V lost 3 bases to trimming and J lost 3 bases, with 6 bases between them. The length of the CDR3 is 13 residues. Germline CDR1 is KGHSH and CDR2 is LQKENI. The CDR3 DNA reads TGTGCCAGCTCACCGGAAAACAATCAGCCCCAGCATTTT. Residues: CASSPENNQPQHF.

This clone was detected only once. This chain joins TRBV5-1 and TRBJ1-2, with D unresolved. The CDR3 consists of 14 residues. Trimming removed 2 bases at V and 0 bases at J, with 8 bases between. Per germline, CDR1 SGHRS and CDR2 YFSETQ. In DNA form, the CDR3 reads TGCGCCAGCAGCTTACAGCCCACTAACTATGGCTACACCTTC. It translates to CASSLQPTNYGYTF.